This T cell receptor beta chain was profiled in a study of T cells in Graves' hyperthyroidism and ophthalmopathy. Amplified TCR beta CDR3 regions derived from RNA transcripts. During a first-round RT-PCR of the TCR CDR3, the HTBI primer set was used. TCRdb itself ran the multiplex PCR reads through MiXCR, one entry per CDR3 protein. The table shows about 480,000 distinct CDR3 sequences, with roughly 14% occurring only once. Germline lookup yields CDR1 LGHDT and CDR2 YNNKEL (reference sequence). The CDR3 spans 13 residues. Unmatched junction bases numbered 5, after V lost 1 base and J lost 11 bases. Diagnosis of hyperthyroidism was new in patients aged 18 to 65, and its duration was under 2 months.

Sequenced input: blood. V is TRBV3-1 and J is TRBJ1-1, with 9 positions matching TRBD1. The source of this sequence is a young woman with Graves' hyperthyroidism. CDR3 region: CASSQVQGAGAFF. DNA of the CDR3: TGTGCCAGCAGCCAAGTACAGGGGGCTGGGGCTTTCTTT.